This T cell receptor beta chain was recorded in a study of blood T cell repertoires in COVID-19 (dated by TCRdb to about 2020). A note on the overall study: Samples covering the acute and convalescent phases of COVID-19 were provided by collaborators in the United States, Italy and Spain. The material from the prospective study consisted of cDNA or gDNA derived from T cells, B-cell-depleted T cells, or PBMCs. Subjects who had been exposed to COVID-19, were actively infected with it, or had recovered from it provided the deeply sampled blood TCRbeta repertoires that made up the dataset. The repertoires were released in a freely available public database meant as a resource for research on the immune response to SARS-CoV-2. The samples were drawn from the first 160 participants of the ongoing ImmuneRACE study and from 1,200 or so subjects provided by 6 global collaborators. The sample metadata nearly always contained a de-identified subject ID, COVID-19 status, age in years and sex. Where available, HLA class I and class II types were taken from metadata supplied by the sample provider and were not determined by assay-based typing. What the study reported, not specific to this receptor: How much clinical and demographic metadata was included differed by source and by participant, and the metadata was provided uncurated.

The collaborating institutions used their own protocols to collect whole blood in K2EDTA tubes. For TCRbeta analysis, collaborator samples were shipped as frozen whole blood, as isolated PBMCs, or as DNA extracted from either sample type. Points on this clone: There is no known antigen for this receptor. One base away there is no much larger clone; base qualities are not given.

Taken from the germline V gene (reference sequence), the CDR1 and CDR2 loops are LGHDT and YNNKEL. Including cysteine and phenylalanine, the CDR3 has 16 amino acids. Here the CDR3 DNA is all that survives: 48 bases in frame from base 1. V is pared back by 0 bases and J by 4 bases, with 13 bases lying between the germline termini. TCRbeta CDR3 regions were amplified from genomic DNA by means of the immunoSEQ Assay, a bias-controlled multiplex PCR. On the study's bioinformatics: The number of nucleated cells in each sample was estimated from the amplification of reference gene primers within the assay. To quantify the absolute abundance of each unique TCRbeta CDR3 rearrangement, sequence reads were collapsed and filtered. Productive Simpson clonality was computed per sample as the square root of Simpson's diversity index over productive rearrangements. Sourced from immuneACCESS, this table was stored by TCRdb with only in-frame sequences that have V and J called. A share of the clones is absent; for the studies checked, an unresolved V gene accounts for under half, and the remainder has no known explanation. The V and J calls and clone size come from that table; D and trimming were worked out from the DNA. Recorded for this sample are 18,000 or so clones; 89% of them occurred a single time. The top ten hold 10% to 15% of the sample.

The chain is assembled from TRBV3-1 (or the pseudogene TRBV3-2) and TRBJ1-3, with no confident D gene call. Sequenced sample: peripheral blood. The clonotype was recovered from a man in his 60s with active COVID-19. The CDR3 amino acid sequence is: CASSQEAALGGNTIYF. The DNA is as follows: TGTGCCAGCAGCCAAGAGGCGGCCCTCGGCGGAAACACCATATATTTT.